These 31 T cell receptor beta chains share one sample of origin, sequenced in a study of T cell responses to AZD1222 COVID-19 vaccine. The assay was immunoSEQ multiplex PCR, and TCRdb's table has in-frame clones only and misses some. The profile covers about 120,000 clones, with approximately 89% appearing a single time and roughly 5% taken by the ten largest. The sample consisted of peripheral blood, taken on day 0 of AZD1222 vaccination. Every receptor here comes from an adult in good health.

J is TRBJ2-1 and V is TRBV4-1; D is tentatively TRBD1 or TRBD2 (5 bases each). The CDR3 is made up of 14 amino acids. CDR1 MGHRA and CDR2 YSYEKL come from the germline V gene. Trimming stripped 1 base from V and 4 bases from J, with 8 bases between. The CDR3 DNA reads TGCGCCAGCAGCCAAGGGGACGGATACAATGAGCAGTTCTTC. This codes for CASSQGDGYNEQFF.

The rearrangement uses TRBV25-1 and TRBJ1-2, with a weak D call TRBD1 (5 bases). The length of the CDR3 is 15 residues. Trimming left V 4 bases short and J 5 bases short, with 17 bases between. The V gene's germline CDR1 is MGHDK and CDR2 SYGVNS. The CDR3 DNA is TGTGCCAGCAGTGGGGGGATCCGACCTCGTTATGGCTACACCTTC. This codes for CASSGGIRPRYGYTF.

CDR3 sequence (DNA): TGCAGCGTTGAAGGGACCGGGACAGGGGCCTCATTCTACGAGCAGTACTTC. Protein sequence: CSVEGTGTGASFYEQYF. V usage is TRBV29-1 and J usage is TRBJ2-7; 10 bases are a match to TRBD1. CDR1 SQVTM and CDR2 ANQGSEA come from the germline V gene. The CDR3 is made up of 17 amino acids. After removal of 1 base from V and 3 bases from J, the junction contained 12 bases not matched to a gene.

The chain carries TRBV28 and TRBJ1-2; the D is unclear. The CDR3 loop spans 13 amino acids. Per germline, CDR1 MDHEN and CDR2 SYDVKM. V shed 4 bases and J shed 3 bases, with 9 bases lying between them. CDR3 residues: CASSSDGHYGYTF. The CDR3 DNA sequence: TGTGCCAGCAGTTCGGACGGTCACTATGGCTACACCTTC.

This chain joins TRBV9 and TRBJ1-6, with D perhaps matching TRBD1 (5 bases). Germline values: CDR1 SGDLS, CDR2 YYNGEE. The V end was cut by 3 bases, the J end by 2 bases, with 12 bases between. The length of the CDR3 is 16 residues. Here the CDR3 reads CASSAPLGAYNSPLHF. CDR3 bases: TGTGCCAGCAGCGCCCCTTTAGGGGCCTATAATTCACCCCTCCACTTT.

This chain uses TRBV5-1 with TRBJ1-1; weak D call: TRBD1 (5 bases). The CDR3 is 14 amino acids. Trimming stripped 3 bases from V and 0 bases from J, with 9 bases between. The V gene's germline CDR1 is SGHRS and CDR2 YFSETQ. CDR3 amino acids: CASSWRGVNTEAFF. CDR3 DNA sequence: TGCGCCAGCAGCTGGAGGGGAGTGAACACTGAAGCTTTCTTT.

The rearrangement joins TRBV2 to TRBJ1-2; D remains unclear. There are 12 residues in the CDR3. Looked up from germline, CDR1 is SNHLY and CDR2 is FYNNEI. The ends were cut back, 3 bases at V and 4 bases at J, with 6 bases in the middle. CDR3 protein: CASSEASYGYTF. The CDR3 DNA is TGTGCCAGCAGTGAGGCGTCCTATGGCTACACCTTC.

The genes are TRBV4-2 and TRBJ1-4, with D possibly TRBD1 on 5 matching bases. Germline CDR1 is LGHNA and CDR2 is YNFKEQ. V shed 0 bases and J shed 0 bases, with 8 bases lying between them. CDR3 length: 16 amino acids. The CDR3 sequence: CASSQDDSATNEKLFF. The CDR3 region has the DNA TGTGCCAGCAGCCAAGACGACAGCGCAACTAATGAAAAACTGTTTTTT.

The genes are TRBV11-1 and TRBJ1-6; D is uncertain. The CDR3 sequence is 13 residues long. From germline, CDR1 is SGHAT and CDR2 FQDESV (reference sequence). The V gene lost 5 bases and the J gene lost 7 bases, with 9 bases spanning the gap. CDR3 DNA: TGTGCCAGCAGCCCGGACGGAAATTCACCCCTCCACTTT. The encoded protein is CASSPDGNSPLHF. The variable domain in full, completed from reference TRBV11-1 and TRBJ1-6, reads EAEVAQSPRYKITEKSQAVAFWCDPISGHATLYWYRQILGQGPELLVQFQDESVVDDSQLPKDRFSAERLKGVDSTLKIQPAELGDSAMYLCASSPDGNSPLHFGNGTRLTVT.

The V gene is TRBV12-3 or TRBV12-4, the J gene TRBJ1-1; no clear D. This CDR3 region has 13 residues. V lost 4 bases to trimming and J lost 2 bases, with 8 bases between them. The CDR3 DNA sequence: TGTGCCAGCAGTTCGGAACTTAACACTGAAGCTTTCTTT. Its protein is CASSSELNTEAFF.

The rearrangement links TRBV5-1 to TRBJ2-5; TRBD2 aligns across 7 bases. The CDR3 contains 16 residues. Per the germline V gene, CDR1 is SGHRS and CDR2 is YFSETQ. J was trimmed by 5 bases and V by 4 bases; bases with no gene match: 14. The CDR3 loop reads CASSPWGGGPGETQYF. CDR3 DNA sequence: TGCGCCAGCAGCCCGTGGGGCGGGGGACCGGGGGAGACCCAGTACTTC.

This clone was observed a single time. The V and J genes are TRBV18 and TRBJ1-5; no firm D call. CDR1 KGHSH and CDR2 LQKENI come from the germline V gene. This CDR3 is built from 14 residues. The ends were cut back, 6 bases at V and 5 bases at J, with 14 bases in the middle. CDR3: CASSSTRSDQPQHF. The CDR3 DNA reads TGTGCCAGCTCGTCGACCCGGAGCGATCAGCCCCAGCATTTT.

CDR3 nucleotide sequence: TGTGCCAGCAGCTTGGGGCTCGTGACCGACCTTGGCTACACCTTC. Its protein is CASSLGLVTDLGYTF. The V gene is TRBV5-4, the J gene TRBJ1-2; no firm D call. The V and J ends lost 0 bases and 7 bases respectively, with 16 bases between them. This CDR3 has 15 amino acids. Germline-derived CDR1 and CDR2 are SGHNT and YYREEE (reference sequence).

This rearrangement joins TRBV28 to TRBJ2-7, with D unresolved. Germline lookup yields CDR1 MDHEN and CDR2 SYDVKM. The CDR3 is 17 residues long. V was clipped by 5 bases and J by 0 bases, with 20 bases between them. The CDR3 DNA is TGTGCCAGCAGTCTACCTCGACAAGGCACAAGCTCCTACGAGCAGTACTTC. Encoded protein: CASSLPRQGTSSYEQYF.

This clone appeared a single time. The chain combines TRBV12-5 with TRBJ1-5; TRBD1 might be the D (5 bases). Trimming pared 5 bases from V and 7 bases from J, leaving 15 bases between. This CDR3 has 14 residues. Per the germline V gene, CDR1 is LGHNT and CDR2 is FRNRAP. The CDR3 region is CASGPQTAWQPQHF. The CDR3 nucleotides read TGTGCTAGTGGTCCCCAGACAGCCTGGCAGCCCCAGCATTTT. Together with reference TRBV12-5 and TRBJ1-5, the CDR3 gives the full variable domain: DARVTQTPRHKVTEMGQEVTMRCQPILGHNTVFWYRQTMMQGLELLAYFRNRAPLDDSGMPKDRFSAEMPDATLATLKIQPSEPRDSAVYFCASGPQTAWQPQHFGDGTRLSIL.

This chain links TRBV28 with TRBJ2-5; D perhaps matches TRBD1 (6 bases). CDR1 is MDHEN and CDR2 is SYDVKM in the germline V gene. This CDR3 is built from 12 residues. V lost 8 bases and J lost 1, with 8 bases in between. The CDR3 DNA reads TGTGCCAGCGCGACAGGCCAAGAGACCCAGTACTTC. It translates to CASATGQETQYF.

The chain uses TRBV9 and TRBJ2-2; unclear D gene. This CDR3 comprises 15 residues. Trimming took 0 bases from V and 6 from J, leaving 12 bases between them. CDR1 is SGDLS, CDR2 YYNGEE, per germline. In DNA, the CDR3 is TGTGCCAGCAGCGTAGAGTTACAGCTCCCCGGGGAGCTGTTTTTT. It specifies CASSVELQLPGELFF.

The chain joins TRBV29-1 to TRBJ1-2; no firm D call. Per germline, CDR1 SQVTM and CDR2 ANQGSEA. The V end lost 3 bases, the J end lost 3 bases, and 11 bases lay between the germline ends. This CDR3 spans 13 amino acids. The CDR3 region is CSVEDRAYYGYTF. CDR3 coding DNA: TGCAGCGTTGAGGACCGAGCTTACTATGGCTACACCTTC.

The chain links TRBV7-2 to TRBJ1-3; D is perhaps TRBD1 (5 bases). V was cut by 5 bases and J by 0 bases, with 11 bases left in between. This CDR3 is 15 amino acids long. In germline, CDR1 is SGHTA, CDR2 FQGNSA. In DNA form, the CDR3 reads TGTGCCAGCAGCCCCTTTGGGACCTCTGGAAACACCATATATTTT. This gives the protein CASSPFGTSGNTIYF.

V and J are TRBV9 and TRBJ2-1, with D tentatively TRBD2 (6 bases). CDR3 length equals 13 residues. From germline, CDR1 is SGDLS and CDR2 YYNGEE. V shed 4 bases and J shed 6 bases, with 11 bases lying between them. This chain's CDR3 is CASSTGLTNEQFF. In DNA, the CDR3 is TGTGCCAGCAGCACGGGACTTACCAATGAGCAGTTCTTC.

This chain links TRBV9 with TRBJ2-3; no reliable D call. This CDR3 contains 15 residues. V was pared by 2 bases and J by 2 bases, with 12 bases between. Germline CDR1 is SGDLS and CDR2 is YYNGEE. CDR3 in amino acids: CASSVKGGPTDTQYF. The DNA of the CDR3 is TGTGCCAGCAGCGTCAAGGGCGGCCCCACAGATACGCAGTATTTT.

The genes are TRBV19 and TRBJ1-2; possible D gene TRBD1, 6 bases. V was pared by 6 bases and J by 4 bases, with 21 bases between. The V gene's germline CDR1 is LNHDA and CDR2 SQIVND (reference sequence). CDR3 length: 16 amino acids. CDR3 residues: CASRRTGALVSYGYTF. The CDR3, as DNA: TGTGCCAGTAGGCGGACGGGGGCCCTAGTATCCTATGGCTACACCTTC.

V is TRBV28 and J is TRBJ1-3; D ambiguous. Germline CDR1 MDHEN, CDR2 SYDVKM. This CDR3 has 15 amino acids. V was trimmed by 2 bases and J by 0 bases, leaving 8 bases between them. CDR3 nucleotides: TGTGCCAGCAGTTTAGACCCCACCTCTGGAAACACCATATATTTT. It is translated as CASSLDPTSGNTIYF.

About this clone: Other DNA sequences in the sample encode the same CDR3. The V gene is TRBV7-9, the J gene TRBJ1-1; D is unresolved. The germline CDR1 and CDR2 sequences are SEHNR and FQNEAQ (reference sequence). Deletions cut 5 bases from V and 3 bases from J, with 10 bases between. This CDR3 has 13 amino acids. CDR3 amino acids: CASSPLSDTEAFF. The CDR3 DNA reads TGTGCCAGCAGCCCCTTAAGTGACACTGAAGCTTTCTTT.

This clone was observed a few times. The rearrangement links TRBV2 to TRBJ1-2; 8 nucleotides line up with TRBD1. CDR1 is SNHLY, CDR2 FYNNEI, per germline. Trimming cost V 6 bases and J 1 base; bases outside gene matches: 4. This CDR3 has 14 residues. The CDR3 nucleotides are TGTGCCAGCAGACCGGGACAGGATAACTATGGCTACACCTTC. Translated, it gives CASRPGQDNYGYTF.

J is TRBJ2-5 and V is TRBV7-2; D call uncertain. The germline V and J ends were trimmed by 0 bases and 0 bases, with 11 bases remaining between them. This CDR3 is 16 amino acids long. Looked up from germline, CDR1 is SGHTA and CDR2 is FQGNSA. This CDR3 is CASSLAVLAYQETQYF. The CDR3 coding sequence is TGTGCCAGCAGCTTAGCGGTCCTCGCGTACCAAGAGACCCAGTACTTC.

This chain uses TRBV6-2 or TRBV6-3 with TRBJ1-2, with no clear D. The CDR3 is 15 amino acids. Germline values: CDR1 MNHEY, CDR2 SVGEGT. V was shortened by 1 base and J by 3 bases, with 12 bases between the two germline ends. CDR3 nucleotide sequence: TGTGCCAGCAGTTACTTCGAAGGTGGGGACTATGGCTACACCTTC. This codes for CASSYFEGGDYGYTF.

The chain links TRBV11-1 to TRBJ2-1; D is unresolved. Per germline, CDR1 SGHAT and CDR2 FQDESV (reference sequence). The CDR3 totals 14 residues. The V end lost 1 base, the J end lost 7 bases, and 11 bases lay between the germline ends. The CDR3 DNA reads TGTGCCAGCAGCTTAGGGGCGGTGGGGAATGAGCAGTTCTTC. Its translation is CASSLGAVGNEQFF. The whole variable domain, remainder taken from reference TRBV11-1 and TRBJ2-1, is EAEVAQSPRYKITEKSQAVAFWCDPISGHATLYWYRQILGQGPELLVQFQDESVVDDSQLPKDRFSAERLKGVDSTLKIQPAELGDSAMYLCASSLGAVGNEQFFGPGTRLTVL.

The genes are TRBV19 and TRBJ2-1; D may correspond to TRBD1 or TRBD2 (5 bases each). The CDR3 runs to 15 residues. Per germline, CDR1 LNHDA and CDR2 SQIVND (reference sequence). V lost 4 bases and J 4 bases, leaving 14 bases between the germline ends. The CDR3 bases are TGTGCCAGTAGTAACCGGGACCGCGGATACAATGAGCAGTTCTTC. It is translated as CASSNRDRGYNEQFF.

The chain has TRBV6-5 and TRBJ1-4, with D perhaps TRBD1 (5 bases). Germline assignment: CDR1 MNHEY and CDR2 SVGAGI. Trimming shortened V by 4 bases and J by 7 bases, and 10 bases separated the two germline ends. CDR3 length equals 13 residues. The DNA of the CDR3 is TGTGCCAGCAGTTGGCGGGGCGGTGAAAAACTGTTTTTT. Translation: CASSWRGGEKLFF.

This chain joins TRBV10-3 and TRBJ2-1, with D perhaps being TRBD1 or TRBD2 (7 bases each). Trimming removed 6 bases from V and 6 bases from J, with 18 bases in between. CDR3 length: 15 amino acids. Germline V gene lookup returns CDR1 ENHRY and CDR2 SYGVKD. DNA for the CDR3: TGTGCCATCAGCCCAGGGGGGGGCATCGGCAATGAGCAGTTCTTC. This codes for CAISPGGGIGNEQFF.